This T cell receptor beta chain was captured in a study of CD8 T cells in ankylosing spondylitis. Study-wide results and caveats: What seemed typical of ankylosing spondylitis blood was a TCR beta motif built from about eight highly homologous variants. Disease-linked clones reportedly concentrated significantly in matched ankylosing spondylitis synovial fluid.

This clonotype showed up many times. The antigen is not known. Relative to the germline gene, one junction end is altered; a read error may explain this. Each CDR3 protein gets one entry after TCRdb re-called the 5' RACE reads with MiXCR. The table lists 250,000 or so distinct CDR3 sequences, 20% to 30% of them singletons, with approximately 0.61% in the top ten. The clonotype originates from a male donor with ankylosing spondylitis or in good health (not recorded which). The sequencing sample was made of blood, either unsorted or a sorted T cell fraction (not recorded which).

The CDR3 reads CTVGDRDFGYTF. The CDR3 nucleotides read TGCACCGTTGGGGACAGGGATTTTGGCTACACCTTC. The chain employs TRBV29-1 and TRBJ1-2, with TRBD1 matching 9 bases. The CDR3 is 12 residues long. Germline V CDR1 and CDR2: SQVTM, ANQGSEA. The full variable domain, rest sourced from reference TRBV29-1 and TRBJ1-2, is SAVISQKPSRDICQRGTSLTIQCQVDSQVTMMFWYRQQPGQSLTLIATANQGSEATYESGFVIDKFPISRPNLTFSTLTVSNMSPEDSSIYLCTVGDRDFGYTFGSGTRLTVV.